This is a list of T cell receptor beta chains from one sample in a study of shared clonotypes between healthy human individuals. The data were produced by immunoSEQ multiplex PCR, yet TCRdb's version contains in-frame clones alone and is incomplete. The data contain 400,000 to 550,000 clones, approximately 79% of them singletons. What was sequenced was PBMCs. These receptors all come from a woman aged 40 to 50 in good health. Some clones in this sample may be carry-over from other donors' samples. CDR3s include the opening cysteine and the closing phenylalanine or tryptophan. Fields, in order: V gene, J gene, D gene, CDR3 protein. D genes are given only for firm matches.

TRBV7-8	TRBJ1-1	.	CASSLAGTRGTEAFF
TRBV7-9	TRBJ2-1	TRBD1	CASSSGTGGYNEQFF
TRBV5-3	TRBJ1-5	.	CARSRPPWVEIQRSQPQHF
TRBV4-3	TRBJ2-3	.	CASSQDGGLRTDTQYF
TRBV30	TRBJ2-7	TRBD1	CAWPQGQSAEQYF
TRBV4-1	TRBJ2-1	.	CASSQEATGGSYNEQFF
TRBV9	TRBJ1-3	.	CASSKAGTQGNTIYF
TRBV5-4	TRBJ1-2	TRBD1	CASTRQGAGYGYTF
TRBV18	TRBJ1-1	.	CASSAQQGDTEAFF
TRBV10-3	TRBJ1-1	TRBD1	CASSLPRGRGNTEAFF
TRBV7-9	TRBJ2-2	.	CASSLESRAGNTGELFF
TRBV28	TRBJ2-7	.	CASSSTGQSYYEQYF
TRBV4-2	TRBJ2-7	.	CASSQTQGSSYEQYF
TRBV6-6	TRBJ1-3	.	CASSYADTIYF
TRBV2	TRBJ2-2	.	CATTGNRNTGELFF
TRBV9	TRBJ2-7	.	CASSTRGVGEQYF
TRBV4-1	TRBJ2-2	TRBD2	CASSPGTSGRVGTGELFF
TRBV10-3	TRBJ1-2	.	CAISVSARGYGYTF
TRBV18	TRBJ2-7	.	CASSSDLYEQYF
TRBV5-1	TRBJ2-5	.	CASQKWRGLETQYF
TRBV25-1	TRBJ2-7	.	CASSGGTASEQYF
TRBV28	TRBJ2-7	.	CASSFVARTYEQYF
TRBV11-2	TRBJ2-7	.	CASSLVGPSEQYF
TRBV18	TRBJ2-1	TRBD2	CASSPMGPGGLNNEQFF
TRBV12-2	TRBJ2-3	.	CASRLNSRSTDTQYF
TRBV28	TRBJ2-4	.	CASSMAGANIQYF
TRBV7-9	TRBJ2-1	.	CASSLGASYNEQFF
TRBV6-5	TRBJ1-1	.	CASSYSYSTEAFF
TRBV20-1	TRBJ2-7	.	CSAPTGYEQYF
TRBV7-3	TRBJ2-1	TRBD2	CASSLKTSGEQFF
TRBV7-9	TRBJ2-4	.	CASSSVWGENIQYF
TRBV6-4	TRBJ2-3	.	CASSDSESDTQYF
TRBV7-9	TRBJ2-5	.	CASSPERGETQYF
TRBV4-1	TRBJ2-3	.	CASSQETGYRTQYF
TRBV18	TRBJ2-7	.	CASSPDRSSYEQYF
TRBV4-3	TRBJ2-2	TRBD2	CASSLAAAGGGTGELFF
TRBV30	TRBJ2-1	.	CAWSVGPPGDEQFF
TRBV28	TRBJ2-2	.	CASSYRASGELFF